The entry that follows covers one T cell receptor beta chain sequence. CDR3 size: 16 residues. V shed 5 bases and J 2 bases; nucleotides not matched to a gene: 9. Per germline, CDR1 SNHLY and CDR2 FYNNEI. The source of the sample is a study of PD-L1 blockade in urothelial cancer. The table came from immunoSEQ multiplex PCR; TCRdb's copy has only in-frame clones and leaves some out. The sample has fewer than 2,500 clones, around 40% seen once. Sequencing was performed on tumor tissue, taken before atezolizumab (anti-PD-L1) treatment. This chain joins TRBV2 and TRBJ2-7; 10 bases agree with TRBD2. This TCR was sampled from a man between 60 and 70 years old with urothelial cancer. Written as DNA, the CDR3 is TGTGCCAGCAGTAGAGGAGCGGGAGGGGGGACCTACGAGCAGTACTTC. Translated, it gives CASSRGAGGGTYEQYF.